This T cell receptor beta chain was profiled in a study of cytomegalovirus exposure and HLA in healthy donors. Concerning this clone: Its antigen remains unidentified.

Study results and caveats: In vitro testing confirmed three CMV-associated chains as specific for CMV antigens.

Vbeta (60) and Jbeta (13) primers were used in the PCR. TCRdb's table, derived via immunoSEQ multiplex PCR, lists solely in-frame clones and lacks some. The sample lists over 100,000 clones, around 76% occurring once. Looked up from germline, CDR1 is LGHNA and CDR2 is YSLEER. V was trimmed by 6 bases and J by 2 bases, leaving 19 bases between them. The CDR3 contains 17 residues. This sequence joins TRBV4-3 and TRBJ2-2, with D possibly TRBD1 on 6 matching bases. The sample consisted of PBMCs. The source is a male donor in good health and CMV-seronegative. DNA of the CDR3: TGCGCCAGCAGTCGAAACCTCAGGGGCCCTAACACCGGGGAGCTGTTTTTT. Amino acids: CASSRNLRGPNTGELFF.